This entry lists 6 T cell receptor beta chains sequenced from one sample in a study of T cell responses to AZD1222 COVID-19 vaccine. Measured with immunoSEQ multiplex PCR; TCRdb has only the in-frame clones, and not every one. This table holds 85,000 to 90,000 clones, more than 75% found once. Sequencing used peripheral blood, obtained on day 0 of MenACWY control vaccination. Receptors were obtained from an adult in good health.

With regard to this clone: One junction end does not reproduce the germline sequence, and a read error may be involved. V gene TRBV7-9 combines with J gene TRBJ1-1; the match to TRBD1 covers 10 bases. Germline V CDR1 and CDR2: SEHNR, FQNEAQ (reference sequence). CDR3 length: 14 residues. CDR3 DNA: TGTGCCAGCAGTCTGGGACAGGGGAACGCTGAAGCTTTCTTT. This codes for CASSLGQGNAEAFF.

The rearrangement links TRBV28 to TRBJ1-2; weak D call: TRBD1 (5 bases). The CDR3 runs to 16 residues. Per germline, CDR1 MDHEN and CDR2 SYDVKM. Trimming cost V 7 bases and J 2 bases, with 20 bases left between them. This CDR3 reads CASTPGGAKRNYGYTF. In nucleotides, the CDR3 is TGTGCCAGCACGCCGGGAGGGGCAAAGAGGAACTATGGCTACACCTTC.

CDR3 amino acids: CASRWLAGNTEAFF. The CDR3, as DNA: TGTGCCAGTAGATGGTTGGCAGGGAACACTGAAGCTTTCTTT. This chain connects TRBV19 to TRBJ1-1; no definite D call. Trimming took 6 bases from V and 1 from J, leaving 12 bases between them. CDR1 LNHDA and CDR2 SQIVND come from the germline V gene (reference sequence). CDR3 length: 14 amino acids.

The chain is built from TRBV7-2 and TRBJ2-1; 14 bases match TRBD2. With 5 bases clipped from V and 9 bases from J, the junction kept 6 bases outside the gene matches. From germline, CDR1 is SGHTA and CDR2 FQGNSA. This CDR3 has 15 residues. The CDR3 coding sequence is TGTGCCAGCAGCCGCGGACTAGCGGGAGGTGGTGAGCAGTTCTTC. Protein product: CASSRGLAGGGEQFF.

The CDR3, as DNA: TGTGCCATCAGTGGGGGGACAGGGCACGGCTATGGCTACACCTTC. Protein product: CAISGGTGHGYGYTF. This chain joins TRBV10-3 and TRBJ1-2; TRBD1 matches at 9 bases. Germline assignment: CDR1 ENHRY and CDR2 SYGVKD. After removal of 4 bases from V and 4 bases from J, the junction contained 7 bases not matched to a gene. The CDR3 extends over 15 amino acids.

The chain is built from TRBV6-5 and TRBJ1-1, with D perhaps matching TRBD1 (5 bases). Germline values: CDR1 MNHEY, CDR2 SVGAGI. The CDR3 has 14 residues. V lost 6 bases, J lost 1 base, and 12 bases lay in between. The CDR3 DNA sequence: TGTGCCAGCAGGTCCAGGGTTGAGAACACTGAAGCTTTCTTT. Translating it yields CASRSRVENTEAFF.